One and the same sample provided the 15 T cell receptor beta chains below, sequenced in a study of T cell responses to AZD1222 COVID-19 vaccine. Measured with immunoSEQ multiplex PCR; TCRdb has only the in-frame clones, and not every one. The top ten hold 40% to 45% of the sample, which has approximately 20,000 clones, approximately 80% seen once. The source material was peripheral blood, sampled on day 0 of AZD1222 vaccination. Receptors were obtained from an adult in good health.

This chain links TRBV6-1 with TRBJ1-4; TRBD1 is a possible D gene (5 bases). Germline assignment: CDR1 MNHNS and CDR2 SASEGT. The CDR3 sequence is 15 residues long. The V end lost 2 bases, the J end lost 3 bases, and 10 bases lay between the germline ends. CDR3 coding DNA: TGTGCCAGCAGTGAAAATCCAGGGCCTAATGAAAAACTGTTTTTT. This encodes CASSENPGPNEKLFF.

J is TRBJ1-1 and V is TRBV7-8; D is undetermined. The V and J ends lost 7 bases and 0 bases respectively, with 12 bases between them. The CDR3 spans 14 residues. Looked up from germline, CDR1 is SGHVS and CDR2 is FQNEAQ. The CDR3 DNA sequence: TGTGCCAGCATCGGACTATACATGAACACTGAAGCTTTCTTT. It is translated as CASIGLYMNTEAFF.

This clone appeared a single time. J is TRBJ1-5 and V is TRBV4-3, with D maybe TRBD1 (5 bases). Germline V gene data show CDR1 as LGHNA and CDR2 as YSLEER. The CDR3 length is 16 residues. V was cut by 1 base and J by 0 bases, with 10 bases left in between. This chain's CDR3 is CASSQVWGYSNQPQHF. The CDR3 coding sequence is TGCGCCAGCAGCCAAGTATGGGGGTATAGCAATCAGCCCCAGCATTTT.

The count of this clone is one. This CDR3 is CASSIASSNYGYTF. For the CDR3, the DNA is TGTGCCAGTAGTATAGCATCCTCTAACTATGGCTACACCTTC. This chain links TRBV19 with TRBJ1-2; D gene unclear. The V gene lost 1 base and the J gene lost 0 bases, with 6 bases spanning the gap. CDR3 length equals 14 residues. Germline-derived CDR1 and CDR2 are LNHDA and SQIVND (reference sequence).

The chain links TRBV28 to TRBJ2-7; TRBD2 agrees at 10 bases. Germline lookup yields CDR1 MDHEN and CDR2 SYDVKM. V was clipped by 3 bases and J by 3 bases; unmatched bases: 5. The CDR3 consists of 15 residues. As DNA, the CDR3 is TGTGCCAGCAGTTTGGCCCTAGCGGGAGACTACGAGCAGTACTTC. Protein sequence: CASSLALAGDYEQYF. The variable domain in full, with the rest retrieved from reference TRBV28 and TRBJ2-7, is DVKVTQSSRYLVKRTGEKVFLECVQDMDHENMFWYRQDPGLGLRLIYFSYDVKMKEKGDIPEGYSVSREKKERFSLILESASTNQTSMYLCASSLALAGDYEQYFGPGTRLTVT.

The V call is TRBV12-3 or TRBV12-4, the J call TRBJ2-3; 7 positions match TRBD2. The CDR3 extends over 12 amino acids. V lost 8 bases and J lost 1; bases outside the gene matches: 0. The CDR3 is CASGGGTDTQYF. In nucleotides, the CDR3 is TGTGCCAGCGGGGGGGGCACAGATACGCAGTATTTT.

A single count supports this clone. The V and J genes are TRBV6-2 or TRBV6-3 and TRBJ1-5; 7 positions agree with TRBD1. J lost 0 bases, V lost 4 bases, and 6 bases had no gene match. The CDR3 has 16 residues. Germline lookup yields CDR1 MNHEY and CDR2 SVGEGT. In nucleotides, the CDR3 is TGTGCCAGCAGTTCCCCGGGACAGATTAGCAATCAGCCCCAGCATTTT. Its translation is CASSSPGQISNQPQHF.

This clone appeared once. CDR3 loop: CASSYEMGLEGLDSGELFF. CDR3 DNA sequence: TGTGCCAGCAGTTACGAGATGGGACTAGAGGGGTTAGACTCCGGGGAGCTGTTTTTT. V gene TRBV6-2 or TRBV6-3 combines with J gene TRBJ2-2; 8 bases map to TRBD2. The J segment lost 6 bases and the V segment lost 2 bases, leaving 17 bases of the junction unmatched. The CDR3 is 19 amino acids. CDR1 and CDR2 (germline): MNHEY, SVGEGT.

J is TRBJ1-6 and V is TRBV7-6, with 7 bases matching TRBD1. V was pared by 5 bases and J by 7 bases, with 8 bases of the junction left unmatched. This CDR3 is 15 amino acids long. The germline gives CDR1 SGHVS, CDR2 FNYEAQ. The CDR3, as DNA: TGTGCCAGCAGCCCACGACAGGGTGACAATTCACCCCTCCACTTT. Its protein product is CASSPRQGDNSPLHF.

The chain uses TRBV6-5 and TRBJ2-7; the match to TRBD1 covers 8 bases. This CDR3 spans 15 amino acids. Germline CDR1 reads MNHEY; CDR2 reads SVGAGI. V shed 7 bases and J 0 bases; nucleotides not matched to a gene: 8. In DNA, the CDR3 is TGTGCCAGCACCCCTCCCGGGACAGGCTCCTACGAGCAGTACTTC. Translated, it gives CASTPPGTGSYEQYF.

This clone was seen more than once but under ten times. The chain carries TRBV7-3 and TRBJ1-1; D is unresolved. Trimming took off 3 bases at V and 4 bases at J, with 12 bases between the two ends. The CDR3 totals 14 residues. From germline, CDR1 is SGHTA and CDR2 FQGTGA. The DNA for the CDR3 is TGTGCCAGCAGCTTGGCAGGCCCGAGCACTGAAGCTTTCTTT. It translates to CASSLAGPSTEAFF.

This chain links TRBV5-4 with TRBJ2-1; D call uncertain. CDR3 size: 13 residues. Germline values: CDR1 SGHNT, CDR2 YYREEE (reference sequence). Trimming shortened V by 0 bases and J by 3 bases, and 4 bases separated the two germline ends. CDR3 protein: CASSLGNYNEQFF. CDR3 DNA sequence: TGTGCCAGCAGCTTGGGCAACTACAATGAGCAGTTCTTC.

The chain uses TRBV28 and TRBJ1-2, with D hard to call. V gave up 2 bases and J gave up 0 bases, with 13 bases separating them. Per the germline V gene, CDR1 is MDHEN and CDR2 is SYDVKM. The CDR3 runs 16 residues. CDR3 nucleotide sequence: TGTGCCAGCAGTTTACCTTACCTCGGAGCTAACTATGGCTACACCTTC. Protein product: CASSLPYLGANYGYTF.

This chain connects TRBV9 to TRBJ2-2, with 10 bases aligning to TRBD2. This CDR3 spans 16 amino acids. V lost 3 bases and J lost 4; bases outside the gene matches: 6. Germline assignment: CDR1 SGDLS and CDR2 YYNGEE. CDR3: CASSGAGGPSTGELFF. CDR3 sequence (DNA): TGTGCCAGCAGCGGAGCGGGGGGGCCTAGCACCGGGGAGCTGTTTTTT.

Comment on this clone: One end of the junction is discordant with germline, which a read error may explain. The rearrangement joins TRBV28 to TRBJ2-5; no clear D. Germline V gives CDR1 MDHEN, CDR2 SYDVKM. The CDR3 is 11 residues long. This CDR3 reads CASSHQETQYF. The CDR3 nucleotides are TGTGCCAGCAGTCACCAGGAGACCCAGTACTTC.